Following are 12 T cell receptor beta chains from one sample sequenced in a study of blood T cell repertoires in COVID-19. TCRdb keeps only in-frame clones here, not all; method: immunoSEQ multiplex PCR. The sample has fewer than 150,000 clones; 75% to 90% are singletons. Sequences were obtained from peripheral blood. The origin of the receptors is a human donor in a cohort sampled during active COVID-19.

This sequence joins TRBV18 and TRBJ1-2; D gene uncertain. Trimming pared 0 bases from V and 4 bases from J, leaving 12 bases between. Germline CDR1 and CDR2: KGHSH and LQKENI. The CDR3 loop spans 15 amino acids. The CDR3 loop reads CASSPPLTDIYGYTF. The CDR3 DNA reads as TGTGCCAGCTCACCACCACTCACAGACATCTATGGCTACACCTTC.

The sample holds a few counts of this clone. J is TRBJ1-5 and V is TRBV4-1; TRBD1 aligns across 8 bases. The CDR3 has 18 amino acids. Trimming removed 2 bases from V and 2 bases from J; junction bases left unmatched: 11. The germline V gene encodes CDR1 MGHRA and CDR2 YSYEKL. CDR3 nucleotides: TGCGCCAGCAGCCAATATTACAGGGGGGGAGTGGGCAATCAGCCCCAGCATTTT. Translation gives CASSQYYRGGVGNQPQHF.

V and J are TRBV29-1 and TRBJ2-7; the D gene is possibly TRBD2 (5 bases). Trimming cost V 1 base and J 6 bases, with 13 bases left between them. The CDR3 has 13 residues. Germline V CDR1 and CDR2: SQVTM, ANQGSEA. CDR3 loop: CSVEGLADSEQYF. The CDR3 DNA sequence: TGCAGCGTTGAAGGTCTAGCCGACTCCGAGCAGTACTTC.

The chain carries TRBV30 and TRBJ1-1, with D possibly being TRBD1 (6 bases). Germline loops: CDR1 GTSNPN, CDR2 SVGIG (reference sequence). CDR3 length: 16 amino acids. The germline V and J ends were trimmed by 5 bases and 0 bases, with 19 bases remaining between them. CDR3 in DNA: TGTGCCTGGGTAGACAGGCTTAAGGGAATGAACACTGAAGCTTTCTTT. Encoded protein: CAWVDRLKGMNTEAFF.

The V gene is TRBV12-5, the J gene TRBJ1-2; 9 nucleotides match TRBD1. From germline, CDR1 is LGHNT and CDR2 FRNRAP. After removal of 6 bases from V and 1 base from J, the junction contained 3 bases not matched to a gene. The CDR3 extends over 14 amino acids. The CDR3 reads CASGGGQGNYGYTF. In DNA, the CDR3 is TGTGCTAGTGGGGGGGGACAGGGTAACTATGGCTACACCTTC.

This clone was counted once. The DNA for the CDR3 is TGCAGCGTTTCACTAGCGGGGGGCCAGGGGGACAATGAGCAGTTCTTC. Translating gives CSVSLAGGQGDNEQFF. This chain connects TRBV29-1 to TRBJ2-1, with 12 bases identical to TRBD2. V gave up 5 bases and J gave up 5 bases; unmatched junction bases: 10. CDR1 SQVTM and CDR2 ANQGSEA come from the germline V gene. The CDR3 spans 16 residues.

The chain couples TRBV19 to TRBJ2-5, with TRBD2 matching 14 bases. This CDR3 has 16 amino acids. The V segment lost 5 bases and the J segment 4 bases; nucleotides outside the gene matches: 6. The germline CDR1 and CDR2 sequences are LNHDA and SQIVND (reference sequence). CDR3 protein: CASSPIGLAGGETQYF. CDR3 sequence (DNA): TGTGCCAGTAGTCCAATAGGACTAGCGGGGGGAGAGACCCAGTACTTC.

This chain joins TRBV6-5 and TRBJ1-4, with D hard to call. Germline CDR1 is MNHEY and CDR2 is SVGAGI. The CDR3 consists of 15 residues. V lost 6 bases and J 0 bases, leaving 11 bases between the germline ends. CDR3: CASRRDRATNEKLFF. The CDR3 DNA sequence: TGTGCCAGCAGGCGGGATAGGGCAACTAATGAAAAACTGTTTTTT.

The chain employs TRBV2 and TRBJ2-1; TRBD2 agrees at 9 bases. CDR1 and CDR2 from the germline V gene are SNHLY and FYNNEI. The CDR3 is 15 residues long. V shed 6 bases, J shed 5 bases, and the junction held 8 bases outside the gene matches. CDR3 in amino acids: CASRTRTSVNNEQFF. The CDR3 region has the DNA TGTGCCAGCAGGACTCGGACTAGCGTCAACAATGAGCAGTTCTTC.

The chain links TRBV3-1 (or the pseudogene TRBV3-2) to TRBJ1-4, with D possibly TRBD1 on 6 matching bases. This CDR3 contains 16 residues. Per the germline V gene, CDR1 is LGHDT and CDR2 is YNNKEL (reference sequence). V lost 8 bases to trimming and J lost 0 bases, with 16 bases between them. The CDR3 loop is CASARGGAATNEKLFF. In DNA form, the CDR3 reads TGTGCCAGCGCGCGCGGGGGGGCGGCAACTAATGAAAAACTGTTTTTT.

The chain carries TRBV6-5 and TRBJ2-7; possible D gene TRBD2, 5 bases. V was pared by 7 bases and J by 7 bases, with 11 bases between. Germline-derived CDR1 and CDR2 are MNHEY and SVGAGI. There are 11 residues in the CDR3. The DNA for the CDR3 is TGTGCCAGCACCCGGCCGGGGGAGCAGTACTTC. Amino acid sequence: CASTRPGEQYF.

The sample holds one count of this clone. This chain links TRBV18 with TRBJ2-7, with 10 nucleotides matching TRBD2. After removal of 2 bases from V and 2 bases from J, the junction contained 3 bases not matched to a gene. Germline V gives CDR1 KGHSH, CDR2 LQKENI. The CDR3 consists of 15 residues. The CDR3 protein is CASSPVLAGPYEQYF. The CDR3 DNA reads TGTGCCAGCTCACCAGTACTAGCGGGACCCTACGAGCAGTACTTC.